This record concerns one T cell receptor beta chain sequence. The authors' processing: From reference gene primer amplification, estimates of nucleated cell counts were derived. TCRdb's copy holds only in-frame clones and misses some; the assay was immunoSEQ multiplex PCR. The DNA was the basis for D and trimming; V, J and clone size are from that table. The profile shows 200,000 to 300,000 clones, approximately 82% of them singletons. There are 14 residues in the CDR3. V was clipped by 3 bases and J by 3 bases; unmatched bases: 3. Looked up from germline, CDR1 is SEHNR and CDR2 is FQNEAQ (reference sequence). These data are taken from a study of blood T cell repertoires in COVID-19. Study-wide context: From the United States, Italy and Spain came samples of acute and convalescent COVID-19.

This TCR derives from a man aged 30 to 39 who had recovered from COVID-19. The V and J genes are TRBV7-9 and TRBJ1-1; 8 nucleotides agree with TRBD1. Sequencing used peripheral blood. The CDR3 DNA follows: TGTGCCAGCAGCTTCTTGGACAGGGACACTGAAGCTTTCTTT. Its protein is CASSFLDRDTEAFF.